These 17 T cell receptor beta chains share one sample of origin, sequenced in a study of blood T cells in healthy people across ages. Through a sample-barcoded 5' primer and a J-beta primer mix, a second PCR was run for about 6 to 11 cycles. TCRdb called the 5' RACE reads again in MiXCR, with one record for every CDR3 protein. This sample has 800,000 or so distinct CDR3 sequences, with roughly 46% found just once. Material for sequencing was blood. These receptors were taken from a man older than 75 in good health.

This chain links TRBV7-6 with TRBJ2-5; 12 bases fit TRBD2. Germline V gene data show CDR1 as SGHVS and CDR2 as FNYEAQ. V was pared by 7 bases and J by 11 bases, with 14 bases of the junction left unmatched. The CDR3 extends over 15 amino acids. The CDR3 region is CASTSRLAGVSEQYF. DNA for the CDR3: TGTGCCAGCACCTCGCGACTAGCGGGAGTTTCGGAGCAGTACTTC.

This clonotype has only a few counts. The rearrangement joins TRBV15 to TRBJ2-7; 8 bases agree with TRBD1. Losses at the gene ends were 3 bases for V and 3 bases for J; bases not matched to a gene: 4. Germline loops: CDR1 LNHNV, CDR2 YYDKDF (reference sequence). This CDR3 spans 14 amino acids. The CDR3 coding sequence is TGTGCCACCAGCAGGACAGGGGTCCTCTACGAGCAGTACTTC. It yields the protein CATSRTGVLYEQYF.

Here the CDR3 DNA reads TGCAGTGCTAGAGTTGGCCCCTACGAGCAGTACTTC. Its protein is CSARVGPYEQYF. The rearrangement uses TRBV20-1 and TRBJ2-7; no clear D gene. Trimming removed 1 base at V and 2 bases at J, with 6 bases between. The length of the CDR3 is 12 residues. Germline CDR1 DFQATT, CDR2 SNEGSKA (reference sequence).

V usage is TRBV20-1 and J usage is TRBJ1-4, with D possibly TRBD1 on 5 matching bases. Germline CDR1 and CDR2: DFQATT and SNEGSKA (reference sequence). V was trimmed by 6 bases and J by 1 base, leaving 9 bases between them. The CDR3 runs to 13 residues. The CDR3 here is CSAAGGTNEKLFF. DNA of the CDR3: TGCAGTGCGGCGGGGGGAACTAATGAAAAACTGTTTTTT.

This clonotype was seen a few times. J is TRBJ1-5 and V is TRBV9, with TRBD1 as a possible D gene (5 bases). The V end lost 4 bases, the J end lost 1 base, and 9 bases lay between the germline ends. The germline CDR1 and CDR2 sequences are SGDLS and YYNGEE. The CDR3 has 14 residues. Here the CDR3 reads CASSQGVSNQPQHF. CDR3 nucleotides: TGTGCCAGCAGCCAGGGAGTCAGCAATCAGCCCCAGCATTTT.

For this clonotype: Possible read error: a much larger clone is one base away. The genes are TRBV15 and TRBJ2-1; D perhaps matches TRBD1 (5 bases). The V end was cut by 0 bases, the J end by 0 bases, with 12 bases between. The germline V gene encodes CDR1 LNHNV and CDR2 YYDKDF (reference sequence). This CDR3 is built from 17 residues. CDR3 bases: TGTGCCACCAGCAGAGATTTTCGACAGAGCTCCTACAATGAGCAGTTCTTC. It is translated as CATSRDFRQSSYNEQFF. Together with reference TRBV15 and TRBJ2-1, the CDR3 gives the full variable domain: DAMVIQNPRYQVTQFGKPVTLSCSQTLNHNVMYWYQQKSSQAPKLLFHYYDKDFNNEADTPDNFQSRRPNTSFCFLDIRSPGLGDTAMYLCATSRDFRQSSYNEQFFGPGTRLTVL.

The genes are TRBV25-1 and TRBJ2-7; maybe TRBD1 (5 bases). The CDR3 spans 13 residues. Trimming took off 7 bases at V and 3 bases at J, with 13 bases between the two ends. Germline values: CDR1 MGHDK, CDR2 SYGVNS. Here the CDR3 DNA reads TGTGCCAGCACCCAAAGGGGTTACTACGAGCAGTACTTC. It yields the protein CASTQRGYYEQYF.

CDR3 sequence (DNA): TGTGCCTGGAGCCATAGACAGGGGGCGGCTGGTCGGCCTCAGCCCCAGCATTTT. Translation gives CAWSHRQGAAGRPQPQHF. The chain employs TRBV30 and TRBJ1-5, with 10 bases identical to TRBD1. The V gene's germline CDR1 is GTSNPN and CDR2 SVGIG (reference sequence). This CDR3 is built from 18 residues. The V and J ends lost 3 bases and 6 bases, in that order; junction bases with no gene match: 17.

This clonotype was seen more than once but under ten times. This chain links TRBV7-6 with TRBJ2-1; perhaps TRBD2 as D (6 bases). In germline, CDR1 is SGHVS, CDR2 FNYEAQ. The length of the CDR3 is 17 residues. V lost 6 bases and J lost 1, with 19 bases in between. This chain's CDR3 is CASRGFGSGGSYNEQFF. CDR3 DNA sequence: TGTGCCAGCAGGGGCTTCGGGAGTGGAGGGTCCTACAATGAGCAGTTCTTC.

A few counts support this clonotype. CDR3 sequence (DNA): TGTGCCGTGGTAATGGGGGATTCGGGTACGCAGTATTTT. This translates into CAVVMGDSGTQYF. V and J are TRBV10-3 and TRBJ2-3; D may be TRBD1 or TRBD2 (5 bases each). V lost 11 bases to trimming and J lost 8 bases, with 20 bases between them. There are 13 residues in the CDR3. From germline, CDR1 is ENHRY and CDR2 SYGVKD.

J is TRBJ2-7 and V is TRBV15; 7 nucleotides agree with TRBD1. J lost 6 bases, V lost 0 bases, and 8 bases had no gene match. The CDR3 length is 15 residues. Germline CDR1 LNHNV, CDR2 YYDKDF (reference sequence). In nucleotides, the CDR3 is TGTGCCACCAGCAGAGATGAAGGCAGGGGGACCGAGCAGTACTTC. Residues: CATSRDEGRGTEQYF.

The chain uses TRBV20-1 and TRBJ2-3; TRBD2 might be the D (6 bases). Trimming stripped 3 bases from V and 1 base from J, with 11 bases between. Germline V lookup: CDR1 DFQATT, CDR2 SNEGSKA (reference sequence). CDR3 length: 14 residues. Here the CDR3 reads CSASPGLGTDTQYF. In DNA form, the CDR3 reads TGCAGTGCTAGTCCGGGACTGGGCACAGATACGCAGTATTTT.

The chain combines TRBV12-3 or TRBV12-4 with TRBJ2-1; 11 nucleotides match TRBD2. This CDR3 has 15 residues. V shed 6 bases, J shed 3 bases, and the junction held 4 bases outside the gene matches. Here the CDR3 reads CASRLTSGGYNEQFF. CDR3 bases: TGTGCCAGCAGGCTAACTAGCGGGGGCTACAATGAGCAGTTCTTC.

This clonotype came up a few times. The rearrangement uses TRBV20-1 and TRBJ1-6; D not certain. Germline CDR1 DFQATT, CDR2 SNEGSKA (reference sequence). Between the trimmed V and J ends, which lost 4 bases and 10 bases, there was a span of 23 bases. The CDR3 runs to 16 residues. CDR3 amino acids: CSATETGPAGASPLHF. CDR3 coding DNA: TGCAGTGCTACAGAGACCGGCCCCGCGGGAGCCTCACCCCTCCACTTT.

The chain carries TRBV11-3 and TRBJ2-1, with D perhaps assigned TRBD1 or TRBD2 (6 bases each). The CDR3 runs 15 residues. Germline lookup yields CDR1 SGHNT and CDR2 YENEEA. Trimming stripped 6 bases from V and 1 base from J, with 13 bases between. CDR3 bases: TGTGCCAGCAGTGGGGGGCTAGGGTCCTACAATGAGCAGTTCTTC. Encoded protein: CASSGGLGSYNEQFF.

This clonotype has a handful of counts. The V gene is TRBV20-1, the J gene TRBJ1-6; D unclear. This CDR3 spans 17 amino acids. Trimming cost V 0 bases and J 1 base, with 13 bases left between them. The germline CDR1 and CDR2 sequences are DFQATT and SNEGSKA (reference sequence). The chain's CDR3 is CSAREGPAESYNSPLHF. In DNA, the CDR3 is TGCAGTGCTAGAGAGGGCCCCGCGGAGTCCTATAATTCACCCCTCCACTTT.

The chain uses TRBV7-2 and TRBJ2-2; D remains unclear. The CDR3 contains 16 residues. Trimming left V 1 base short and J 0 bases short, with 9 bases between. Germline V CDR1 and CDR2: SGHTA, FQGNSA. The CDR3 spells CASSLVYGSNTGELFF. CDR3 nucleotides: TGTGCCAGCAGCTTAGTTTACGGGTCGAACACCGGGGAGCTGTTTTTT.